The clone carrying this TCR beta chain is a singleton in its sample. This sample stems from a study of blood T cell repertoires in COVID-19. In the study overall: The analysed material was cDNA or gDNA that came from T cells, B-cell-depleted T cells, or PBMCs.

Methods used by the authors: Reference gene primer amplification in the assay estimated nucleated cell counts. Data came from immunoSEQ multiplex PCR; TCRdb stores just in-frame clones and leaves some out. The V and J calls and clone size are taken from that table; D and trimming were inferred from the DNA. Of roughly 200,000 clones in the sample, 75% to 90% were seen once. Germline CDR1 LNHDA, CDR2 SQIVND (reference sequence). The CDR3 has 15 amino acids. V gave up 6 bases and J gave up 3 bases; unmatched junction bases: 10. This TCR was sampled from a woman aged 55-70 years with acute or convalescent COVID-19. This chain joins TRBV19 and TRBJ1-2, with 7 bases aligning to TRBD1. Sequencing was done on a sample of peripheral blood. In nucleotides, the CDR3 is TGTGCCAGTAGAAGACAGGGAGAAGGGGACTATGGCTACACCTTC. Amino acids: CASRRQGEGDYGYTF.